Below, 9 T cell receptor beta chains from the same sample are listed, as sequenced in a study of post-analysis software for immune sequencing data. General observations from the study: Patients showed TRBV5-6, TRBV5-1 and TRBV20-1 among four to six TRBV segments more frequent than in controls.

Presence of unique molecular identifiers characterized the TCR beta cDNA libraries. TCRdb reprocessed the PCR reads via MiXCR and lists one record per CDR3 protein. The sample lists around 710,000 distinct CDR3 sequences; just over 45% were seen once. Their antigens remain unidentified. Sequencing was performed on blood. Receptors originate from a girl between 5 and 17 years old with multiple sclerosis.

This chain's CDR3 is CASSLRSGSTYF. For the CDR3, the DNA is TGTGCCAGCAGCTTAAGGTCCGGCAGTACGTACTTC. V and J are TRBV7-3 and TRBJ2-7; no clear D. CDR3 length: 12 amino acids. Per germline, CDR1 SGHTA and CDR2 FQGTGA. Trimming cost V 1 base and J 12 bases, with 13 bases left between them.

This clonotype appeared once. In DNA form, the CDR3 reads TGTGCCAGCACCCCCTCCGAGGGCGGGGTTGAGCAGTTCTTC. It is translated as CASTPSEGGVEQFF. The chain has TRBV27 and TRBJ2-1; tentatively, D is TRBD2 (6 bases). Germline CDR1 and CDR2: MNHEY and SMNVEV (reference sequence). The V gene lost 7 bases and the J gene lost 9 bases, with 19 bases spanning the gap. This CDR3 has 14 amino acids.

This clonotype has just a few counts. The chain joins TRBV10-3 to TRBJ2-4; maybe TRBD1 (6 bases). This CDR3 region has 13 residues. From germline, CDR1 is ENHRY and CDR2 SYGVKD. Trimming removed 4 bases at V and 3 bases at J, with 7 bases between. CDR3 sequence: CAISGTDKNIQYF. CDR3 DNA: TGTGCCATCAGTGGGACAGACAAAAACATTCAGTACTTC.

This chain uses TRBV7-9 with TRBJ1-2; 8 bases are a match to TRBD1. V was clipped by 4 bases and J by 2 bases; unmatched bases: 6. Germline CDR1 reads SEHNR; CDR2 reads FQNEAQ (reference sequence). The CDR3 loop spans 15 amino acids. The CDR3 DNA reads TGTGCCAGCAGCTGGGGGACAGGTCTCAACTATGGCTACACCTTC. This translates into CASSWGTGLNYGYTF.

The gene calls are TRBV5-1 and TRBJ2-3, with TRBD1 matching 8 bases. Germline-derived CDR1 and CDR2 are SGHRS and YFSETQ. The junction had 8 bases not matched to a gene; V was cut back by 2 bases and J by 3 bases. The CDR3 loop spans 16 amino acids. Here the CDR3 reads CASSLQGGAVTDTQYF. Written as DNA, the CDR3 is TGCGCCAGCAGCTTACAGGGGGGCGCCGTGACAGATACGCAGTATTTT. Filled out from reference TRBV5-1 and TRBJ2-3, the complete variable domain reads KAGVTQTPRYLIKTRGQQVTLSCSPISGHRSVSWYQQTPGQGLQFLFEYFSETQRNKGNFPGRFSGRQFSNSRSEMNVSTLELGDSALYLCASSLQGGAVTDTQYFGPGTRLTVL.

The chain recombines TRBV7-2 with TRBJ1-2; 7 bases map to TRBD1. The CDR3 has 15 amino acids. V shed 3 bases and J 4 bases; nucleotides not matched to a gene: 8. The germline V gene has CDR1 SGHTA and CDR2 FQGNSA. The CDR3 sequence is CASSLRGRPVYGYTF. The CDR3 region has the DNA TGTGCCAGCAGCTTGAGGGGGCGCCCCGTCTATGGCTACACCTTC.

The rearrangement links TRBV6-6 to TRBJ1-4; TRBD1 agrees at 10 bases. This CDR3 is 17 amino acids long. The junction had 8 bases not matched to a gene; V was cut back by 6 bases and J by 1 base. CDR1 is MNHNY, CDR2 SVGAGI, per germline (reference sequence). CDR3 DNA: TGTGCCAGCAGCTTTATCCGGGACAGGGGAACTAATGAAAAACTGTTTTTT. Amino acids: CASSFIRDRGTNEKLFF.

The CDR3 DNA reads TGTGCCAGCAGTTATGGTCTGACAGGGGGAGGCATGAACACTGAAGCTTTCTTT. Amino acid sequence: CASSYGLTGGGMNTEAFF. This chain links TRBV6-5 with TRBJ1-1; TRBD1 matches 9 bases. V shed 3 bases, J shed 0 bases, and the junction held 11 bases outside the gene matches. Germline values: CDR1 MNHEY, CDR2 SVGAGI. This CDR3 comprises 18 residues.

V gene TRBV10-3 combines with J gene TRBJ1-1, with D unclear. The germline gives CDR1 ENHRY, CDR2 SYGVKD. Trimming took off 0 bases at V and 1 base at J, with 6 bases between the two ends. This CDR3 has 14 residues. As DNA, the CDR3 is TGTGCCATCAGTGAGTCGAAAGGGAACACTGAAGCTTTCTTT. Its protein product is CAISESKGNTEAFF.